This is a list of T cell receptor beta chains from one sample in a study of blood T cell repertoires in COVID-19. Clones were read by immunoSEQ multiplex PCR, and TCRdb kept only the in-frame ones, dropping some. The table records approximately 220,000 clones, 70% to 85% of them present only once. Source material: PBMCs or T cells enriched from blood (not recorded which). Receptors were obtained from a woman in her thirties or forties with acute COVID-19. CDR3s include the opening cysteine and the closing phenylalanine or tryptophan. The order of the fields is J gene, D gene, V gene, clone size, CDR3 DNA, CDR3 protein. A D gene is named only where the DNA matches it firmly. Clone size, where shown, is once, few, many, or a class for clones that have expanded.

j_call: TRBJ2-7
d_call: NA
v_call: TRBV14
clone_size: NA
cdr3_nt: TGTGCCAGCAGCCAAGATCGAGTACGAGCCTACGAGCAGTACTTC
cdr3_aa: CASSQDRVRAYEQYF

j_call: TRBJ2-7
d_call: NA
v_call: TRBV28
clone_size: NA
cdr3_nt: TGTGCCCGGACAGAGACCTACGAGCAGTACTTC
cdr3_aa: CARTETYEQYF

j_call: TRBJ2-3
d_call: NA
v_call: TRBV2
clone_size: NA
cdr3_nt: TGTGCCAGCAGTGAAGCGCTCCTCAGATTATCTAGCACAGATACGCAGTATTTT
cdr3_aa: CASSEALLRLSSTDTQYF

j_call: TRBJ1-2
d_call: NA
v_call: TRBV7-2
clone_size: NA
cdr3_nt: TGTGCCAGCAGCTTAGTGGGAGGGAACTATGGCTACACCTTC
cdr3_aa: CASSLVGGNYGYTF

j_call: TRBJ1-2
d_call: TRBD1
v_call: TRBV11-2
clone_size: many
cdr3_nt: TGTGCCAGCAGCTCACAGGGGGCGATGTGGGGCTACACCTTC
cdr3_aa: CASSSQGAMWGYTF

j_call: TRBJ2-7
d_call: NA
v_call: TRBV5-4
clone_size: NA
cdr3_nt: TGTGCCAGCAGCTCCACCGGGGGAGCAAGGTCCTACGAGCAGTACTTC
cdr3_aa: CASSSTGGARSYEQYF

j_call: TRBJ2-1
d_call: NA
v_call: TRBV18
clone_size: NA
cdr3_nt: TGTGCCAGCTCACCACCGATGAAAACAGGGATCAATGAGCAGTTCTTC
cdr3_aa: CASSPPMKTGINEQFF

j_call: TRBJ1-1
d_call: TRBD1
v_call: TRBV28
clone_size: many
cdr3_nt: TGTGCCAGCAGTACAACAGGGGGCTTGAACACTGAAGCTTTCTTT
cdr3_aa: CASSTTGGLNTEAFF

j_call: TRBJ1-2
d_call: NA
v_call: TRBV9
clone_size: NA
cdr3_nt: TGTGCCAGCAGCGTAGGGGTAGGGGAGGACTATGGCTACACCTTC
cdr3_aa: CASSVGVGEDYGYTF

j_call: TRBJ2-1
d_call: TRBD2
v_call: TRBV6-5
clone_size: NA
cdr3_nt: TGTGCCAGCAGTTACTCTCGTCAGATGGGACTAGCCTTGTTCTTC
cdr3_aa: CASSYSRQMGLALFF

j_call: TRBJ1-1
d_call: TRBD1
v_call: TRBV30
clone_size: once
cdr3_nt: TGTGCCTGGAGTCCCAACAGGGGGTGGAGAACTGAAGCTTTCTTT
cdr3_aa: CAWSPNRGWRTEAFF

j_call: TRBJ2-4
d_call: NA
v_call: TRBV7-8
clone_size: NA
cdr3_nt: TGTGCCAGCAGCACTGTGGGGGCCCTAGCCAAAAACATTCAGTACTTC
cdr3_aa: CASSTVGALAKNIQYF

j_call: TRBJ2-7
d_call: TRBD2
v_call: TRBV7-2
clone_size: NA
cdr3_nt: TGTGCCAGCAGCTTATTAGCGGGGGGCAACTACGAGCAGTACTTC
cdr3_aa: CASSLLAGGNYEQYF

j_call: TRBJ2-6
d_call: TRBD2
v_call: TRBV5-1
clone_size: NA
cdr3_nt: TGCGCCAGCAGCTTGGGGGATGGACTAGCTCCCTTCTCTGGGGCCAACGTCCTGACTTTC
cdr3_aa: CASSLGDGLAPFSGANVLTF

j_call: TRBJ2-3
d_call: NA
v_call: TRBV4-1
clone_size: NA
cdr3_nt: TGCGCCAGCAGCCAAGCGCGTGGAGATACGCAGTATTTT
cdr3_aa: CASSQARGDTQYF

j_call: TRBJ2-7
d_call: TRBD1
v_call: TRBV15
clone_size: many
cdr3_nt: TGTGCCACCAGCAGCGACAGGGGGGGACCCTACGAGCAGTACTTC
cdr3_aa: CATSSDRGGPYEQYF

j_call: TRBJ2-7
d_call: NA
v_call: TRBV5-8
clone_size: NA
cdr3_nt: TGTGCCAGCCAGAGACAGGCAGCCTACGAGCAGTACTTC
cdr3_aa: CASQRQAAYEQYF

j_call: TRBJ2-1
d_call: NA
v_call: TRBV7-2
clone_size: few
cdr3_nt: TGTGCCAGCAGCTTACTAGGCGTAGGGAGCTCCTACAATGAGCAGTTCTTC
cdr3_aa: CASSLLGVGSSYNEQFF

j_call: TRBJ1-5
d_call: NA
v_call: TRBV11-2
clone_size: NA
cdr3_nt: TGTGCCAGCAGCTTAGGTCAGAATCAGCCCCAGCATTTT
cdr3_aa: CASSLGQNQPQHF

j_call: TRBJ1-3
d_call: NA
v_call: TRBV5-6
clone_size: NA
cdr3_nt: TGTGCCAGCAGCCACCGTGGGAGGGGCAACACCATATATTTT
cdr3_aa: CASSHRGRGNTIYF

j_call: TRBJ1-1
d_call: NA
v_call: TRBV5-6
clone_size: NA
cdr3_nt: TGTGCCGCCCTAGCGTCGGTGGACACTGAAGCTTTCTTT
cdr3_aa: CAALASVDTEAFF